This T cell receptor beta chain was retrieved from a study of blood T cell repertoires in COVID-19. J gave up 8 bases and V 1 base, and 6 bases lay outside the gene matches. The CDR3 spans 15 residues. Germline V gene lookup returns CDR1 SGHNT and CDR2 YYREEE (reference sequence). Clones were sequenced by immunoSEQ multiplex PCR, and TCRdb holds only the in-frame ones, with some missing. This table has roughly 430,000 clones, approximately 91% appearing once. The clonotype comes from a middle-aged woman with acute COVID-19. This sequence joins TRBV5-4 and TRBJ1-4; 9 bases align to TRBD1. Sequencing input: PBMCs or T cells enriched from blood (not recorded which). CDR3 in amino acids: CASSLIGTGREKLFF. The CDR3 region has the DNA TGTGCCAGCAGCTTGATCGGGACAGGGAGAGAAAAACTGTTTTTT.